These 20 T cell receptor beta chains were sequenced from one sample in a study of sequential checkpoint blockade in melanoma. Sequenced by immunoSEQ multiplex PCR; TCRdb stores in-frame clones only, minus some. The sample records about 490 clones, approximately 25% being singletons. Treatment reported: randomized to nivolumab then ipilimumab (arm A) or the reverse (arm B). The sequencing here drew on tumor tissue (inferred from file names), taken from a patient given nivolumab and ipilimumab in sequence. These receptors all come from a human donor with melanoma.

In its sample, this clone was seen a few times. V is TRBV28 and J is TRBJ2-5; D uncertain. Between the trimmed V and J ends, which lost 0 bases and 2 bases, there was a span of 7 bases. The CDR3 consists of 14 residues. The V gene's germline CDR1 is MDHEN and CDR2 SYDVKM. The CDR3: CASSLWSRQETQYF. CDR3 DNA: TGTGCCAGCAGTTTATGGAGCAGACAAGAGACCCAGTACTTC.

This clone was detected a few times. The chain combines TRBV14 with TRBJ1-4; D uncertain. The CDR3 spans 14 residues. Germline V gives CDR1 SGHDN, CDR2 FVKESK. The germline V and J ends were trimmed by 0 bases and 10 bases, with 12 bases remaining between them. The CDR3 DNA follows: TGTGCCAGCAGCCAAGATCTTGGCGCCATAAAACTGTTTTTT. Translating gives CASSQDLGAIKLFF.

This chain links TRBV25-1 with TRBJ2-7, with TRBD1 matching 10 bases. The CDR3 has 17 amino acids. V shed 3 bases, J shed 3 bases, and the junction held 11 bases outside the gene matches. Germline V CDR1 and CDR2: MGHDK, SYGVNS. CDR3 sequence reads: CASSDSTGDRGIYEQYF. The CDR3 nucleotides are TGTGCCAGCAGTGATAGCACGGGGGACAGGGGAATCTACGAGCAGTACTTC.

This clone was observed a few times. The rearrangement joins TRBV11-3 to TRBJ1-2; possible D gene TRBD1, 5 bases. There are 18 residues in the CDR3. The germline V gene has CDR1 SGHNT and CDR2 YENEEA. The V and J ends lost 3 bases and 2 bases respectively, with 22 bases between them. The CDR3 nucleotides are TGTGCCAGCAGCTTTTGGGGTATCCAGGGAGAGGGGAACTATGGCTACACCTTC. This encodes CASSFWGIQGEGNYGYTF.

The chain carries TRBV19 and TRBJ1-4, with TRBD1 matching 10 bases. The CDR3 runs 17 residues. V was pared by 5 bases and J by 3 bases, with 9 bases of the junction left unmatched. Germline V gives CDR1 LNHDA, CDR2 SQIVND (reference sequence). CDR3: CASSFRDRGLANEKLFF. CDR3 DNA: TGTGCCAGTAGTTTCCGGGACAGGGGTTTGGCTAATGAAAAACTGTTTTTT. Supplemented by reference TRBV19 and TRBJ1-4, the full variable domain reads DGGITQSPKYLFRKEGQNVTLSCEQNLNHDAMYWYRQDPGQGLRLIYYSQIVNDFQKGDIAEGYSVSREKKESFPLTVTSAQKNPTAFYLCASSFRDRGLANEKLFFGSGTQLSVL.

The chain employs TRBV10-2 and TRBJ2-3; 10 bases fit TRBD1. The CDR3 sequence is 15 residues long. Germline trimming cut 6 bases from V and 6 bases from J; bases unmatched to any gene: 9. Germline CDR1 reads WSHSY; CDR2 reads SAAADI. The CDR3 here is CASSLTTGGIDTQYF. The CDR3 nucleotides are TGCGCCAGCAGCCTCACGACAGGGGGCATTGATACGCAGTATTTT.

The V call is TRBV30, the J call TRBJ1-1; no firm D call. CDR1 is GTSNPN and CDR2 is SVGIG in the germline V gene (reference sequence). The CDR3 consists of 11 residues. The V gene lost 0 bases and the J gene lost 10 bases, with 9 bases spanning the gap. CDR3 protein: CAWSVWGGAFF. The CDR3 bases are TGTGCCTGGAGTGTATGGGGAGGAGCTTTCTTT. Complete variable domain (other parts from reference TRBV30 and TRBJ1-1): SQTIHQWPATLVQPVGSPLSLECTVEGTSNPNLYWYRQAAGRGLQLLFYSVGIGQISSEVPQNLSASRPQDRQFILSSKKLLLSDSGFYLCAWSVWGGAFFGQGTRLTVV.

This clone was counted a few times. The chain uses TRBV6-8 and TRBJ1-2, with unresolved D. V lost 5 bases and J lost 4, with 11 bases in between. The CDR3 has 13 residues. Germline V lookup: CDR1 MNHGY, CDR2 SAAAGT. CDR3 nucleotide sequence: TGTGCCAGCAGTCATGACGGTGGCTATGGCTACACCTTC. The encoded protein is CASSHDGGYGYTF.

This clone turned up a few times. The V and J genes are TRBV30 and TRBJ1-1; TRBD1 is a possible D gene (5 bases). V lost 3 bases to trimming and J lost 3 bases, with 11 bases between them. The CDR3 loop spans 13 amino acids. CDR1 and CDR2 from the germline V gene are GTSNPN and SVGIG (reference sequence). CDR3 in amino acids: CAWREQGDTEAFF. As DNA, the CDR3 is TGTGCCTGGAGGGAGCAAGGGGACACTGAAGCTTTCTTT.

This clone was seen more than once but under ten times. This sequence joins TRBV10-3 and TRBJ1-5, with D maybe TRBD1 (5 bases). The germline gives CDR1 ENHRY, CDR2 SYGVKD. V was clipped by 10 bases and J by 5 bases, with 15 bases between them. The CDR3 totals 13 residues. CDR3 sequence (DNA): TGTGCCAACCTTCGGGACGGCGATCAGCCCCAGCATTTT. This sequence encodes CANLRDGDQPQHF.

The chain carries TRBV15 and TRBJ2-3; TRBD2 matches 9 bases. The germline gives CDR1 LNHNV, CDR2 YYDKDF (reference sequence). There are 15 residues in the CDR3. V was pared by 3 bases and J by 6 bases, with 7 bases of the junction left unmatched. The CDR3 sequence: CATSRGGTSLDTQYF. Here the CDR3 DNA reads TGTGCCACCAGCAGGGGAGGGACTAGCTTGGATACGCAGTATTTT.

This clone is labeled large (0.1 to 1%). The chain uses TRBV11-3 and TRBJ1-1; D is ambiguous. Germline assignment: CDR1 SGHNT and CDR2 YENEEA. The V end lost 4 bases, the J end lost 3 bases, and 12 bases lay between the germline ends. The CDR3 is made up of 14 amino acids. CDR3 sequence: CASSWNTEDTEAFF. For the CDR3, the DNA is TGTGCCAGCAGCTGGAACACGGAAGACACTGAAGCTTTCTTT.

The gene calls are TRBV5-1 and TRBJ2-1, with 7 positions matching TRBD2. The CDR3 covers 16 residues. Germline V gene sequence: CDR1 SGHRS, CDR2 YFSETQ. Trimming took 0 bases from V and 4 from J; bases not matched to a gene: 7. The CDR3 region has the DNA TGCGCCAGCAGCTTGGTGGGGGGGACCCTGTACAATGAGCAGTTCTTC. It yields the protein CASSLVGGTLYNEQFF.

The rearrangement links TRBV10-2 to TRBJ1-2; D may be TRBD1 (5 bases). The CDR3 totals 12 residues. The germline V gene has CDR1 WSHSY and CDR2 SAAADI. The ends were cut back, 8 bases at V and 2 bases at J, with 9 bases in the middle. The CDR3 region is CASSGGNYGYTF. Written as DNA, the CDR3 is TGCGCCAGCTCCGGGGGGAACTATGGCTACACCTTC.

This clone is large within its sample. The chain uses TRBV11-3 and TRBJ2-1, with D perhaps matching TRBD1 or TRBD2 (5 bases each). The CDR3 sequence is 14 residues long. The germline V gene encodes CDR1 SGHNT and CDR2 YENEEA. V lost 3 bases, J lost 4 bases, and 10 bases lay in between. The CDR3 DNA sequence: TGTGCCAGCAGCTTTTCCAGGGAGTACAATGAGCAGTTCTTC. Amino acid sequence: CASSFSREYNEQFF.

Judged by abundance, this clone is large (0.1 to 1%). The chain employs TRBV4-1 and TRBJ2-1; TRBD2 agrees at 10 bases. V was pared by 8 bases and J by 6 bases, with 13 bases of the junction left unmatched. Germline CDR1 and CDR2: MGHRA and YSYEKL. The CDR3 sequence is 16 residues long. CDR3 protein: CASSPLSGTSANEQFF. For the CDR3, the DNA is TGCGCCAGCTCACCACTATCCGGGACTAGCGCCAATGAGCAGTTCTTC.

This chain uses TRBV5-1 with TRBJ1-4; tentative D call: TRBD1 (5 bases). The CDR3 length is 16 residues. Trimming cost V 4 bases and J 8 bases, with 21 bases left between them. CDR1 is SGHRS, CDR2 YFSETQ, per germline. The CDR3 DNA reads as TGCGCCAGCAGCCCACTTGTGGGACCGACGGGGGAAAAACTGTTTTTT. It translates to CASSPLVGPTGEKLFF.

There are a few counts of this clone. This sequence joins TRBV10-3 and TRBJ1-2; 9 bases line up with TRBD1. Trimming at V came to 2 bases and at J to 11 bases, leaving 6 bases not matched to a gene. The CDR3 runs to 13 residues. Germline CDR1 ENHRY, CDR2 SYGVKD. The chain's CDR3 is CAISERDRERYTF. The CDR3 DNA is TGTGCCATCAGTGAGAGGGACAGGGAGAGATACACCTTC.

This clone was seen more than once but under ten times. The CDR3 nucleotides are TGTGCCAGCAGTTTATCAGTCGCTTTGGTCCTGAACACTGAAGCTTTCTTT. This sequence encodes CASSLSVALVLNTEAFF. The gene calls are TRBV28 and TRBJ1-1; D gene unclear. The V and J ends lost 1 base and 0 bases respectively, with 15 bases between them. The CDR3 loop spans 17 amino acids. CDR1 and CDR2 from the germline V gene are MDHEN and SYDVKM.

The V and J genes are TRBV12-2 and TRBJ1-3. TRBV12-2 is marked as a pseudogene. The CDR3 loop spans 14 amino acids. CDR3 loop: CASRLEVSGNTIYF. The CDR3 region has the DNA TGTGCAAGTCGCTTGGAGGTCTCTGGAAACACCATATATTTT.